The 16 T cell receptor beta chains listed next were all sequenced from one sample in a study of T cell repertoires in cytomegalovirus infection. MiXCR, applied by TCRdb to the reads, yields one record per CDR3 protein. This sample has about 740,000 distinct CDR3 sequences; about 40% occur once, and the top ten carry 2.5% to 3.5%. The sample comprised PBMCs. The receptors stem from a human donor in good health (CMV status not recorded). Some clones in this sample may be carry-over from other donors' samples.

Many counts were recorded for this clonotype. The chain has TRBV7-9 and TRBJ1-1; no clear D. With 1 base removed from V and 9 bases from J, the gap between germline ends came to 9 bases. Germline values: CDR1 SEHNR, CDR2 FQNEAQ (reference sequence). The CDR3 loop spans 12 amino acids. CDR3 in amino acids: CASSLDTEKAFF. The DNA of the CDR3 is TGTGCCAGCAGCTTAGATACGGAAAAAGCTTTCTTT.

Many counts were recorded for this clonotype. This chain joins TRBV7-2 and TRBJ1-4; D unresolved. The germline V gene encodes CDR1 SGHTA and CDR2 FQGNSA. The CDR3 spans 12 residues. Trimming removed 1 base from V and 10 bases from J, with 7 bases in between. For the CDR3, the DNA is TGTGCCAGCAGCTTAGAGGGAGGAAAACTGTTTTTT. Translated: CASSLEGGKLFF. Using reference TRBV7-2 and TRBJ1-4 for the parts outside the CDR3, the full variable domain is GAGVSQSPSNKVTEKGKDVELRCDPISGHTALYWYRQSLGQGLEFLIYFQGNSAPDKSGLPSDRFSAERTGGSVSTLTIQRTQQEDSAVYLCASSLEGGKLFFGSGTQLSVL.

The gene calls are TRBV19 and TRBJ2-1; 10 bases map to TRBD2. The CDR3 sequence is 15 residues long. V dropped 4 bases and J dropped 6; count of bases not matched to a gene: 6. Germline V gives CDR1 LNHDA, CDR2 SQIVND (reference sequence). The CDR3 sequence: CASSTPGTSANEQFF. DNA for the CDR3: TGTGCCAGTAGTACTCCCGGGACTAGCGCCAATGAGCAGTTCTTC.

In the case of this clonotype: A much larger clone lies a single base off, so this may be a read error. The V and J genes are TRBV7-2 and TRBJ2-4, with no clear D. Germline V gives CDR1 SGHTA, CDR2 FQGNSA. CDR3 length equals 13 residues. The V and J ends lost 5 bases and 5 bases respectively, with 10 bases between them. The CDR3 DNA is TGTGCCAGCAGCCAGGTGGGCCAAAACATTCAGTACTTC. Translation gives CASSQVGQNIQYF.

This clonotype was seen a few times. The chain has TRBV7-2 and TRBJ2-1; D gene unclear. Trimming left V 5 bases short and J 0 bases short, with 17 bases between. The V gene's germline CDR1 is SGHTA and CDR2 FQGNSA. The CDR3 length is 17 residues. CDR3 sequence (DNA): TGTGCCAGCAGCGCAGCCCTGGGCCGGTACTCCTACAATGAGCAGTTCTTC. This codes for CASSAALGRYSYNEQFF.

J is TRBJ2-7 and V is TRBV29-1; weak D call: TRBD2 (7 bases). V dropped 7 bases and J dropped 7 bases, with 14 bases sitting between them. Germline V gene sequence: CDR1 SQVTM, CDR2 ANQGSEA. The CDR3 length is 11 residues. DNA for the CDR3: TGCAGCGCTGAGGGAGGGGGGGAGCAGTACTTC. Protein sequence: CSAEGGGEQYF.

The chain joins TRBV27 to TRBJ1-5; D not resolved. Trimming cost V 0 bases and J 4 bases, with 10 bases left between them. Germline CDR1 and CDR2: MNHEY and SMNVEV (reference sequence). This CDR3 region has 15 residues. The CDR3 DNA follows: TGTGCCAGCAGTTTATCCCGGAGCGAAAATCAGCCCCAGCATTTT. This encodes CASSLSRSENQPQHF.

This clonotype was seen only a few times. This chain joins TRBV28 and TRBJ1-1, with a possible D match to TRBD1 (5 bases). V gave up 3 bases and J gave up 5 bases, with 13 bases separating them. The germline CDR1 and CDR2 sequences are MDHEN and SYDVKM. The CDR3 runs to 14 residues. The CDR3 DNA is TGTGCCAGCAGTTTTACCAGGGCTTCTACTGAAGCTTTCTTT. Amino acid sequence: CASSFTRASTEAFF.

The rearrangement uses TRBV11-2 and TRBJ1-3; the match to TRBD1 covers 10 bases. The germline CDR1 and CDR2 sequences are SGHAT and FQNNGV. The V segment lost 5 bases and the J segment 7 bases; nucleotides outside the gene matches: 8. This CDR3 is 15 amino acids long. CDR3 DNA: TGTGCCAGCAGCACCCGACAGGGGGCACGTAACACCATATATTTT. Protein sequence: CASSTRQGARNTIYF.

This sequence joins TRBV7-9 and TRBJ1-1; D may be TRBD1 (6 bases). The CDR3 is 16 amino acids. Trimming cost V 1 base and J 0 bases, with 12 bases left between them. Looked up from germline, CDR1 is SEHNR and CDR2 is FQNEAQ (reference sequence). The CDR3 sequence: CASSLDRAEVNTEAFF. Here the CDR3 DNA reads TGTGCCAGCAGCTTAGACAGGGCGGAGGTGAACACTGAAGCTTTCTTT. The complete variable domain, with remaining parts taken from reference TRBV7-9 and TRBJ1-1, reads DTGVSQNPRHKITKRGQNVTFRCDPISEHNRLYWYRQTLGQGPEFLTYFQNEAQLEKSRLLSDRFSAERPKGSFSTLEIQRTEQGDSAMYLCASSLDRAEVNTEAFFGQGTRLTVV.

The rearrangement joins TRBV6-1 to TRBJ2-3; 12 bases line up with TRBD2. The germline gives CDR1 MNHNS, CDR2 SASEGT. V lost 6 bases, J lost 1 base, and 14 bases stayed unmatched. The length of the CDR3 is 19 residues. Here the CDR3 DNA reads TGTGCCAGCAGCCTTGACCCACTAGCGGGGGGCTTGGGCACAGATACGCAGTATTTT. This sequence encodes CASSLDPLAGGLGTDTQYF.

The chain carries TRBV5-1 and TRBJ2-5; D possibly corresponds to TRBD1 (5 bases). The germline V and J ends were trimmed by 3 bases and 1 base, with 10 bases remaining between them. This CDR3 contains 14 residues. Germline CDR1 SGHRS, CDR2 YFSETQ. The CDR3 is CASSSQGSQETQYF. The CDR3 DNA reads TGCGCCAGCAGCTCTCAGGGCTCCCAAGAGACCCAGTACTTC. Drawing the rest from reference TRBV5-1 and TRBJ2-5, the complete variable domain is KAGVTQTPRYLIKTRGQQVTLSCSPISGHRSVSWYQQTPGQGLQFLFEYFSETQRNKGNFPGRFSGRQFSNSRSEMNVSTLELGDSALYLCASSSQGSQETQYFGPGTRLLVL.

J is TRBJ1-2 and V is TRBV10-3; D is ambiguous. Trimming cost V 3 bases and J 2 bases, with 10 bases left between them. This CDR3 comprises 14 residues. From germline, CDR1 is ENHRY and CDR2 SYGVKD. CDR3 nucleotide sequence: TGTGCCATCAGTGAAGACCCGGGAAACTATGGCTACACCTTC. Its translation: CAISEDPGNYGYTF.

In its sample, this clonotype was seen a few times. CDR3 bases: TGTGCCAGCAGCTTAGGGCCGGGGGAACGAGATACGCAGTATTTT. Its translation: CASSLGPGERDTQYF. The chain uses TRBV7-2 and TRBJ2-3; possibly TRBD2 for D (6 bases). The CDR3 extends over 15 amino acids. V shed 1 base and J shed 5 bases, with 13 bases lying between them. Germline V gene lookup returns CDR1 SGHTA and CDR2 FQGNSA. The variable domain in full, with the rest retrieved from reference TRBV7-2 and TRBJ2-3, is GAGVSQSPSNKVTEKGKDVELRCDPISGHTALYWYRQSLGQGLEFLIYFQGNSAPDKSGLPSDRFSAERTGGSVSTLTIQRTQQEDSAVYLCASSLGPGERDTQYFGPGTRLTVL.

The chain joins TRBV12-3 or TRBV12-4 to TRBJ1-4; D unresolved. This CDR3 spans 10 amino acids. The V end lost 3 bases, the J end lost 8 bases, and 1 base lay between the germline ends. The CDR3 nucleotides read TGTGCCAGCAGTTTGGAAAAACTGTTTTTT. Its protein product is CASSLEKLFF.

This clonotype was counted between two and nine times. The chain combines TRBV7-2 with TRBJ1-1, with unresolved D. The V gene's germline CDR1 is SGHTA and CDR2 FQGNSA. The ends were cut back, 1 base at V and 6 bases at J, with 6 bases in the middle. The CDR3 covers 12 residues. CDR3 sequence reads: CASSLVFPEAFF. In DNA, the CDR3 is TGTGCCAGCAGCTTAGTGTTCCCTGAAGCTTTCTTT.